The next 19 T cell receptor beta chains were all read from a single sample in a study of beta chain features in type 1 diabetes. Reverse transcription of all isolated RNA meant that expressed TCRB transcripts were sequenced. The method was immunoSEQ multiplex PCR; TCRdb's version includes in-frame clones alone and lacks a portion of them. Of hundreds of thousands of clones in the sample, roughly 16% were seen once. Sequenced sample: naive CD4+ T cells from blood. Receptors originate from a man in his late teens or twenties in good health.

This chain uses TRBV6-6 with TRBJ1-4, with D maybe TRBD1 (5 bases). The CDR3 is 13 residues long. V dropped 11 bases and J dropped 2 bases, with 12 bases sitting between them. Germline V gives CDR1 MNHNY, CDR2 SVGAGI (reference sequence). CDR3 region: CAGAVKTNEKLFF. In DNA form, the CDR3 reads TGTGCCGGGGCGGTTAAGACTAATGAAAAACTGTTTTTT.

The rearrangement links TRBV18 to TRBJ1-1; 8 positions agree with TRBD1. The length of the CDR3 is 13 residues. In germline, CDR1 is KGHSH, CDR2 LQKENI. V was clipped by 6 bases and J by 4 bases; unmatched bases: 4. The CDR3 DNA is TGTGCCAGCTCGGGGGACAGGAGCACTGAAGCTTTCTTT. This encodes CASSGDRSTEAFF.

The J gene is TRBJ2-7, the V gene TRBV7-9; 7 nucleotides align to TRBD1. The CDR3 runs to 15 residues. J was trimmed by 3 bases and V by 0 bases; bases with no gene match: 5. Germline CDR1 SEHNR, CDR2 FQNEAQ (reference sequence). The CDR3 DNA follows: TGTGCCAGCAGCTTAGCAGGGGGCAGGAACTACGAGCAGTACTTC. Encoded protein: CASSLAGGRNYEQYF.

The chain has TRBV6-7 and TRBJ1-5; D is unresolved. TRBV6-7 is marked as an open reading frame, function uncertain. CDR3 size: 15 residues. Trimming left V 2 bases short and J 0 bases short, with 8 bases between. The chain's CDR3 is CASSYRQRSNQPQHF. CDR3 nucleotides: TGTGCCAGCAGTTACCGGCAGCGTAGCAATCAGCCCCAGCATTTT.

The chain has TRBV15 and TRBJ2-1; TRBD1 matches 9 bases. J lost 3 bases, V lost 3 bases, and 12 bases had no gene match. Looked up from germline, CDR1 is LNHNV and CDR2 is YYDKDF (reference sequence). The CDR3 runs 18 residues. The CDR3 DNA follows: TGTGCCACCAGCAGGAGACCAGGGACAGGGATCGTCTACAATGAGCAGTTCTTC. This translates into CATSRRPGTGIVYNEQFF.

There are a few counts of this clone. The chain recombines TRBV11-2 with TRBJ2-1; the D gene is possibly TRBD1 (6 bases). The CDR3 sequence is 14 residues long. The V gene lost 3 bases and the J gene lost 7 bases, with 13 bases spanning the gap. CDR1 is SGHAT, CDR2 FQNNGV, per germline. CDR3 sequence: CASSFATDRNEQFF. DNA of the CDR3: TGTGCCAGCAGCTTCGCTACCGACAGGAATGAGCAGTTCTTC.

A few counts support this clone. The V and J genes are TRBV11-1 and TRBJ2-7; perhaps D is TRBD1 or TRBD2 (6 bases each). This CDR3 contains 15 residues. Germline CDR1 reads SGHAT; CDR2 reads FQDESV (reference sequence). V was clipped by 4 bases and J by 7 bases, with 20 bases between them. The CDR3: CASSWGDIASQEQYF. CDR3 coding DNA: TGTGCCAGCAGCTGGGGGGACATCGCCAGCCAGGAGCAGTACTTC.

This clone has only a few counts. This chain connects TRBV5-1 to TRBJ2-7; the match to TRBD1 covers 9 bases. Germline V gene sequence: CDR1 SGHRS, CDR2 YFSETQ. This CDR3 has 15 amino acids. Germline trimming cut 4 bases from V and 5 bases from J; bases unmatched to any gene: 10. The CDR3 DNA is TGCGCCAGCAGCGTAGCCGGGACAGGGAAGGACGAGCAGTACTTC. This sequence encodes CASSVAGTGKDEQYF.

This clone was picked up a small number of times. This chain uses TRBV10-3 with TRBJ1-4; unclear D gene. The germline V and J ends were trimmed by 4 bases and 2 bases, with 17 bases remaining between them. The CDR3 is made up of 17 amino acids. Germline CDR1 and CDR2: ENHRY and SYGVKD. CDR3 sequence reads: CAISAGPRGVTNEKLFF. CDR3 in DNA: TGTGCCATCAGTGCCGGTCCCCGGGGAGTTACTAATGAAAAACTGTTTTTT.

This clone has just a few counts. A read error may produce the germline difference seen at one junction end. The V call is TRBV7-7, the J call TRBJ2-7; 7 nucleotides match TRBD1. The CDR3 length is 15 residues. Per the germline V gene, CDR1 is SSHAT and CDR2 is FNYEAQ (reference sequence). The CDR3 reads CASSLQGPLTYEQYF. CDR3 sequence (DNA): TGTGCTAGCAGCTTACAGGGGCCCCTGACGTACGAGCAGTACTTC.

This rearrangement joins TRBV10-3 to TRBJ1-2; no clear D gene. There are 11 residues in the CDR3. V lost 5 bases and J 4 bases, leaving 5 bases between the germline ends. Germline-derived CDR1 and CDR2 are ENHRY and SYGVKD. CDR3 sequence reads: CAISSSYGYTF. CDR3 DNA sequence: TGTGCCATCAGTTCATCCTATGGCTACACCTTC.

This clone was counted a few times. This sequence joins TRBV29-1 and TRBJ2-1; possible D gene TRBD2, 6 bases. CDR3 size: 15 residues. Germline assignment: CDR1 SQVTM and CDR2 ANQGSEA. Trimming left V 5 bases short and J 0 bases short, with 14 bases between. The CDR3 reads CSVMRGSSSYNEQFF. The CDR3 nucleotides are TGCAGCGTTATGCGGGGTTCTAGCTCCTACAATGAGCAGTTCTTC.

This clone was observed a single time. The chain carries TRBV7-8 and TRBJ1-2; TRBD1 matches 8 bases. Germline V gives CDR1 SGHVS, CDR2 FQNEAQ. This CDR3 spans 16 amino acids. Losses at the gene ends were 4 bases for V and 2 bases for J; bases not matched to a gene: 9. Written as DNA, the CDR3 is TGTGCCAGCAGCTCAGGCAGGGGGCGAGGAAACTATGGCTACACCTTC. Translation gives CASSSGRGRGNYGYTF.

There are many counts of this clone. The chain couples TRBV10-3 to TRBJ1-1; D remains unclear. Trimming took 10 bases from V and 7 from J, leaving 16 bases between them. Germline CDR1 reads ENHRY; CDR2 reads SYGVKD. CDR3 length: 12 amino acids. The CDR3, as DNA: TGTGCCACGACTGACCGGTCGGGTGAAGCTTTCTTT. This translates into CATTDRSGEAFF.

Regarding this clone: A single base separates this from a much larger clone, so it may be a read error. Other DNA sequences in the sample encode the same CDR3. In nucleotides, the CDR3 is TGTGCCAGCAGCGTGGACAGTAACTATGGCTACACCTTC. Its protein product is CASSVDSNYGYTF. J is TRBJ1-2 and V is TRBV9; D perhaps matches TRBD1 (6 bases). CDR3 length equals 13 residues. Looked up from germline, CDR1 is SGDLS and CDR2 is YYNGEE. V was trimmed by 2 bases and J by 1 base, leaving 6 bases between them.

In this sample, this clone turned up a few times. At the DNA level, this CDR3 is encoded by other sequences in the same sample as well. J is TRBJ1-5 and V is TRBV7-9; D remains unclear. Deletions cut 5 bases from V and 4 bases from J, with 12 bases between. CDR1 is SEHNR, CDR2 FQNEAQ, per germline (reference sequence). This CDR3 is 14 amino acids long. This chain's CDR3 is CASSPRATNQPQHF. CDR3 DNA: TGTGCCAGCAGCCCCCGGGCGACGAATCAGCCCCAGCATTTT.

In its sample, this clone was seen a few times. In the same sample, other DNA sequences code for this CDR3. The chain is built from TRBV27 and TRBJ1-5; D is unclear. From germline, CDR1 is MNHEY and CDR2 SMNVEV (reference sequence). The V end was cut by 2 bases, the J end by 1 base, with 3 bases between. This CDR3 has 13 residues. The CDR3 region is CASSLKSNQPQHF. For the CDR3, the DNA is TGTGCCAGCAGTTTAAAAAGCAATCAGCCCCAGCATTTT.

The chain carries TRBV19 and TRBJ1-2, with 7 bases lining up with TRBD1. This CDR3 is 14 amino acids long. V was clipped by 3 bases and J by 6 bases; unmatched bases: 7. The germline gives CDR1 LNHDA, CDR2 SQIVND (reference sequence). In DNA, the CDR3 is TGTGCCAGTAGTATCCGGGCGGGACAGCATGGCTACACCTTC. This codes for CASSIRAGQHGYTF.

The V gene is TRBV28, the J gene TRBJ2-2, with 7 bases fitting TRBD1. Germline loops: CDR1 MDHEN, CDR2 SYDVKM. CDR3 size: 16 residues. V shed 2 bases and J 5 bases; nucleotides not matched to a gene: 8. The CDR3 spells CASSLRQGVFTGELFF. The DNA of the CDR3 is TGTGCCAGCAGTTTAAGGCAGGGGGTTTTTACCGGGGAGCTGTTTTTT.